These 4 T cell receptor beta chains originate from one sample sequenced in a study of response to subunit inactivated influenza vaccine. Each CDR3 protein gets one entry after TCRdb re-called the RT-PCR reads with MiXCR. The table shows about 700,000 distinct CDR3 sequences, with about 15% occurring only once. This specimen consisted of PBMCs from blood, obtained around two weeks before vaccination. The receptors shown here come from a man aged 45 to 65 who received an inactivated influenza vaccine.

This clonotype was seen at least ten times. The chain carries TRBV29-1 and TRBJ2-3; D is unresolved. Germline V gene lookup returns CDR1 SQVTM and CDR2 ANQGSEA. V was trimmed by 7 bases and J by 3 bases, leaving 17 bases between them. This CDR3 region has 14 residues. The CDR3 loop reads CSASTGWRTDTQYF. CDR3 nucleotides: TGCAGCGCCTCCACCGGGTGGCGAACAGATACGCAGTATTTT.

This clonotype has a count of ten or more. This sequence joins TRBV5-6 and TRBJ2-7; 8 bases map to TRBD2. Germline-derived CDR1 and CDR2 are SGHDT and YYEEEE. V lost 1 base, J lost 5 bases, and 11 bases stayed unmatched. The CDR3 length is 16 residues. CDR3 sequence (DNA): TGTGCCAGCAGCTTGCCGAGACTAGCGACAAGTAACGAGCAGTACTTC. Protein product: CASSLPRLATSNEQYF.

The CDR3: CSAKAVNTGELFF. In DNA, the CDR3 is TGCAGTGCTAAGGCGGTGAACACCGGGGAGCTGTTTTTT. The rearrangement links TRBV20-1 to TRBJ2-2, with D uncertain. V was cut by 4 bases and J by 1 base, with 7 bases left in between. CDR1 and CDR2 (germline): DFQATT, SNEGSKA (reference sequence). The CDR3 sequence is 13 residues long.

Many counts were recorded for this clonotype. The V gene is TRBV5-1, the J gene TRBJ2-4; D is unresolved. The length of the CDR3 is 15 residues. CDR1 and CDR2 from the germline V gene are SGHRS and YFSETQ. Trimming took 2 bases from V and 5 from J, leaving 14 bases between them. The CDR3: CASSFRPVGENIQYF. The DNA of the CDR3 is TGCGCCAGCAGCTTTAGGCCGGTGGGCGAAAACATTCAGTACTTC.